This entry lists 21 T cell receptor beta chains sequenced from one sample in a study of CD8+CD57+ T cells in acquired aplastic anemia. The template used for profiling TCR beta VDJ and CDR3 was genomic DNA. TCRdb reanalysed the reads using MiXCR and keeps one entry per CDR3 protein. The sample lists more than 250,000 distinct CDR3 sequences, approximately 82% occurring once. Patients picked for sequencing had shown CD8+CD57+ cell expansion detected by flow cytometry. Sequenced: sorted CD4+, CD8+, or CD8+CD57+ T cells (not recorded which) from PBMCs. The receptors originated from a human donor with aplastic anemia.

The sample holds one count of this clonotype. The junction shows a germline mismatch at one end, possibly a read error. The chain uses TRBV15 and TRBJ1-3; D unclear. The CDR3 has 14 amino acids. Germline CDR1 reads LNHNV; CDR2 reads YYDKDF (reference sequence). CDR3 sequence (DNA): TGTGCCAGCAGCAGCGGTGGTACGGGAGAGACCATATACTTC. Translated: CASSSGGTGETIYF.

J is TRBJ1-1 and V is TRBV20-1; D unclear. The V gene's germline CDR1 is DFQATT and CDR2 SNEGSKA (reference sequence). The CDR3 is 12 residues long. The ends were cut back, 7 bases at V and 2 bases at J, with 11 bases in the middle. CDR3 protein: CSDPAPNTEAFF. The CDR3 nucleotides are TGCAGTGACCCAGCGCCAAACACTGAAGCTTTCTTT.

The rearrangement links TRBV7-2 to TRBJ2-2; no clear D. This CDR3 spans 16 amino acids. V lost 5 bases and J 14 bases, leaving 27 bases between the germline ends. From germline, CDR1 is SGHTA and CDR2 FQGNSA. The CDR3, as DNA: TGTGCCAGCAGCGCAGGTTCTGGGTCTCCCCTCCACTTTCTGTTTTTT. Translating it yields CASSAGSGSPLHFLFF.

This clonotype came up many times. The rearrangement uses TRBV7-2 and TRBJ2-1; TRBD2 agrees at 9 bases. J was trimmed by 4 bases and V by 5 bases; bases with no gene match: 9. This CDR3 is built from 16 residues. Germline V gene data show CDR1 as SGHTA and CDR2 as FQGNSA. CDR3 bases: TGTGCCAGCAGCAGGACCGGGACTAGCACATACAATGAGCAGTTCTTC. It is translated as CASSRTGTSTYNEQFF.

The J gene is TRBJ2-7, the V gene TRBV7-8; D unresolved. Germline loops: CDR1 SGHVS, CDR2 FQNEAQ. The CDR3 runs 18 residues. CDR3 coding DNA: TGTACCAGCAGCTTACCGGCAGGCCCCACAGCGCATTCCTACGAGCAGTACGTC. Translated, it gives CTSSLPAGPTAHSYEQYV.

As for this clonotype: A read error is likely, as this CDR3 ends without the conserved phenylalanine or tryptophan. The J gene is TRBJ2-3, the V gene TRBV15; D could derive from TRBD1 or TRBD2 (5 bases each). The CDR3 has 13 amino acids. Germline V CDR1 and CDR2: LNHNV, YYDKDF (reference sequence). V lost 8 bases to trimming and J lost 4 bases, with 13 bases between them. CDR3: CATGDRGPDTQYY. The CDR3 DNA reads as TGTGCCACCGGCGACCGGGGCCCAGATACGCAGTATTAC.

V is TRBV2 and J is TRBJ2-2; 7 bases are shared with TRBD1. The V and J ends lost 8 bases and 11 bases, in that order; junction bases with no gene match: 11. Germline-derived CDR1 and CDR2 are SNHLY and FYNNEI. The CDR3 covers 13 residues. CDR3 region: CASLEGGTGELFF. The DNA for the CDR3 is TGTGCCAGCTTGGAAGGGGGCACAGGTGAGCTGTTTTTT.

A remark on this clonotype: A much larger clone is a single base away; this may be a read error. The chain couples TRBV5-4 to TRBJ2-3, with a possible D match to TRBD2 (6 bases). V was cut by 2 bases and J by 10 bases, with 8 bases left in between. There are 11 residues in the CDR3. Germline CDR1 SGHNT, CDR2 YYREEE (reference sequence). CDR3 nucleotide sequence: TGTGCCAGCAGCTTTTCTAGCGCGCAGTATTTT. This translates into CASSFSSAQYF.

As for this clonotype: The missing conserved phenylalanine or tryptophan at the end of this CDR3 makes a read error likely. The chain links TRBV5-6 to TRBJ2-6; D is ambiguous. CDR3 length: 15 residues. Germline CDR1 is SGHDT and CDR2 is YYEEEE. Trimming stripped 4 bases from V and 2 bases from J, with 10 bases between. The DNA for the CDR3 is TGTGCCAGCAGCCATACACGGACTGGGGCCAACGTCCTGACTCTC. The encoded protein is CASSHTRTGANVLTL.

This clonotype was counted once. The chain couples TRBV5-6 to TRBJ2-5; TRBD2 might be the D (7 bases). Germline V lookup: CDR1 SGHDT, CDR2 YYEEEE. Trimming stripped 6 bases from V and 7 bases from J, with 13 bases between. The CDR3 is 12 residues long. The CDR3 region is CASKGGKGTQYF. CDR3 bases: TGTGCCAGCAAGGGGGGGAAGGGGACCCAGTACTTC.

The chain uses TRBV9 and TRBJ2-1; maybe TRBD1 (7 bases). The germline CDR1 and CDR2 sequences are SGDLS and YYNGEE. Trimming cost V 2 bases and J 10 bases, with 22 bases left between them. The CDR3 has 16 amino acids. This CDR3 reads CASSVGDRQGGNEQFF. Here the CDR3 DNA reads TGTGCCAGCAGCGTGGGGGACCGACAGGGAGGAAACGAGCAGTTCTTC.

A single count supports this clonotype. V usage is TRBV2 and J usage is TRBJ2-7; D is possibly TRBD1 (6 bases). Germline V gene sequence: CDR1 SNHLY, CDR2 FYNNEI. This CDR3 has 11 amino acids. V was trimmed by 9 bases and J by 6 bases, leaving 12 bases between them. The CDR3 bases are TGTGCCAGTGGGACAAGCGGCGAGCAGTACTTC. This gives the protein CASGTSGEQYF.

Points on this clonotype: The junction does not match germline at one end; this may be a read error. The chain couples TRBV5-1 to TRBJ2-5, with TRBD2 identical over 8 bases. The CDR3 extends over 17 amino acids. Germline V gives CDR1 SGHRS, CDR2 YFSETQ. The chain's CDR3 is CASKAGVNIQRDETQYF. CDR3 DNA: TGTGCCAGCAAAGCGGGAGTGAATATCCAGAGGGATGAGACCCAGTACTTC.

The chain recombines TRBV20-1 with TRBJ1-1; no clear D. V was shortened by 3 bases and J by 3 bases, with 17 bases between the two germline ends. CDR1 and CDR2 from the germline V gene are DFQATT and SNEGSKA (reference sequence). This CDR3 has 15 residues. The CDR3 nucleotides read TGCAGTGCTAGCTCGACTAGCGGGAGGGACACTGAAGCTTTCTTT. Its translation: CSASSTSGRDTEAFF.

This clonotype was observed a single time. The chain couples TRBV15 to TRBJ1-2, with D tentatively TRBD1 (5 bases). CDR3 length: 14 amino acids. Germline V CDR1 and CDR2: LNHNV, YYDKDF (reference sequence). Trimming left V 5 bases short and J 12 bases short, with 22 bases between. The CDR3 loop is CATSAGTGSYAHTF. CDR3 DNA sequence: TGTGCCACCAGCGCCGGCACAGGTAGTTATGCCCACACCTTC.

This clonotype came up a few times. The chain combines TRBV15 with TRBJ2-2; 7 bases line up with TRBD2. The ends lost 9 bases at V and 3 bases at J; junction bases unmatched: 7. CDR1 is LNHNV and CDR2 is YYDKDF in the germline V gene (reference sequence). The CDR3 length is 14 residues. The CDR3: CATRSGGYTGELFF. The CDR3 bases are TGTGCCACTCGCTCGGGGGGTTACACCGGGGAGCTGTTTTTT.

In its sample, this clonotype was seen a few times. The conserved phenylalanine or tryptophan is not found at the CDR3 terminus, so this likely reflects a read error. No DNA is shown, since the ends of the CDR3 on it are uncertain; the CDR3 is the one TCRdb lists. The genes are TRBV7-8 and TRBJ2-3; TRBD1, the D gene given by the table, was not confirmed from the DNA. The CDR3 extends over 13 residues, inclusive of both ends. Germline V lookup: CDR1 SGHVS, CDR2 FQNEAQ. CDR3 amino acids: CASSDDADGTALS.

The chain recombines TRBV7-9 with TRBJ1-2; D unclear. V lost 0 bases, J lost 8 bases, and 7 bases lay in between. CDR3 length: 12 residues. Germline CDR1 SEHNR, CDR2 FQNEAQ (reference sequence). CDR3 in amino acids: CASSLADRGYTF. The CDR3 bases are TGTGCCAGCAGCTTAGCGGACCGGGGCTACACCTTC.

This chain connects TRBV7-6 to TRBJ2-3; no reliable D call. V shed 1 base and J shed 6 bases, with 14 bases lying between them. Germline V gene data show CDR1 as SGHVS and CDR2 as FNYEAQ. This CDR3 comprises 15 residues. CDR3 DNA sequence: TGTGCCAGCAGCTTAGGAAGTACAGAAACTGATACGCAGTATTTT. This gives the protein CASSLGSTETDTQYF.

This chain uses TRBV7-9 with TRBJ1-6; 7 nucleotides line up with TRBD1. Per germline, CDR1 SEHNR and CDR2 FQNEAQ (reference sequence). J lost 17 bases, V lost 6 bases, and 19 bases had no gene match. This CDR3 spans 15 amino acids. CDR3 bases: TGTGCCAGCAGGTTGGGCGGGGGACAGCGATCCCTCGTCCACTTT. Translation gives CASRLGGGQRSLVHF.

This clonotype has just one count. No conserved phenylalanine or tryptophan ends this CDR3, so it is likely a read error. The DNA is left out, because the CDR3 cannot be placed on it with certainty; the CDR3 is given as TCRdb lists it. The CDR3 loop reads CASITTNRESYY. This rearrangement joins TRBV7-3 to TRBJ1-1. The CDR3 region is 12 residues in length, termini included. Germline V gene data show CDR1 as SGHTA and CDR2 as FQGTGA.